This is a list of T cell receptor beta chains from one sample in a study of cytomegalovirus exposure and HLA in healthy donors. Measured with immunoSEQ multiplex PCR; TCRdb has only the in-frame clones, and not every one. The sample yields about 140,000 clones, 73% seen once. The sequencing sample was made of PBMCs. All receptors come from a woman aged 40-49 years in good health and CMV-seronegative. The CDR3 runs from the conserved cysteine through the conserved F or W. The D gene is left open where the match is weak. A clone size is listed for some rows: how often the clone was seen (once, few, many), or a class if it is expanded.

D: TRBD1; V: TRBV6-5; size: -; J: TRBJ1-1; DNA: TGTGCCAGCATCGGGACAGCCACGATGAACACTGAAGCTTTCTTT; CDR3: CASIGTATMNTEAFF
D: TRBD2; V: TRBV7-9; size: -; J: TRBJ2-3; DNA: TGTGCCAGCAGCTTAGGGATCGGACTAGCGGCAGATACGCAGTATTTT; CDR3: CASSLGIGLAADTQYF
D: TRBD1; V: TRBV5-1; size: few; J: TRBJ2-1; DNA: TGCGCCAGCAGCCGCACAGGGGAAACCTACAATGAGCAGTTCTTC; CDR3: CASSRTGETYNEQFF
D: -; V: TRBV6-5; size: -; J: TRBJ1-1; DNA: TGTGCCAGCAGGGTAGCTCCTTTGGGCACTGAAGCTTTCTTT; CDR3: CASRVAPLGTEAFF
D: -; V: TRBV6-1; size: many; J: TRBJ1-1; DNA: TGTGCCAGCAGTGAAACCCTTCCCTTGACCCACTTACGGGAACCTGAAGCTTTCTTT; CDR3: CASSETLPLTHLREPEAFF
D: TRBD1; V: TRBV2; size: -; J: TRBJ2-1; DNA: TGTGCCAGCAGTTACAACAGGGGTAGTTCCTACAATGAGCAGTTCTTC; CDR3: CASSYNRGSSYNEQFF
D: TRBD1; V: TRBV28; size: -; J: TRBJ1-1; DNA: TGTGCCAGCAGTTACAGGGGAGGAGCTTTCTTT; CDR3: CASSYRGGAFF
D: TRBD1; V: TRBV7-2; size: -; J: TRBJ2-5; DNA: TGTGCCAGCAGCCGACAGGGATGGGAGACCCAGTACTTC; CDR3: CASSRQGWETQYF
D: -; V: TRBV19; size: -; J: TRBJ1-2; DNA: TGTGCCAGTAGTACGACCTTGGAGGGGAACTATGGCTACACCTTC; CDR3: CASSTTLEGNYGYTF
D: -; V: TRBV11-2; size: -; J: TRBJ2-2; DNA: TGTGCCAGCAGTTCGACAGGAAGCTCAGGAACCGGGGAGCTGTTTTTT; CDR3: CASSSTGSSGTGELFF
D: -; V: TRBV4-3; size: -; J: TRBJ1-3; DNA: TGCGCCAGCAGCCAAGCCCCCGGGGGGGGTACCATATATTTT; CDR3: CASSQAPGGGTIYF
D: -; V: TRBV2; size: -; J: TRBJ2-5; DNA: TGTGCCAGCAGTGGACAGGTGCAAGAGACCCAGTACTTC; CDR3: CASSGQVQETQYF
D: -; V: TRBV11-2; size: -; J: TRBJ2-6; DNA: TGTGCCAGCAGCTTAGTGGGGGCCGCTGGGGCCAACGTCCTGACTTTC; CDR3: CASSLVGAAGANVLTF
D: -; V: TRBV9; size: -; J: TRBJ2-1; DNA: TGTGCCAGCAGCGTCCGGGTTTACAATGAGCAGTTCTTC; CDR3: CASSVRVYNEQFF
D: -; V: TRBV6-6; size: -; J: TRBJ1-6; DNA: TGTGCCAGCAGCTACAGTTCATCCCGACTGAATTCACCCCTCCACTTT; CDR3: CASSYSSSRLNSPLHF
D: -; V: TRBV10-1; size: -; J: TRBJ2-2; DNA: TGCGCCAGCAGTGATAACAGGGGACTTAACTTGAACACCGGGGAGCTGTTTTTT; CDR3: CASSDNRGLNLNTGELFF
D: -; V: TRBV2; size: few; J: TRBJ2-2; DNA: TGTGCCAGCAGTGAACTAGGCGGTTCCGGGGAGCTGTTTTTT; CDR3: CASSELGGSGELFF
D: TRBD1; V: TRBV7-9; size: -; J: TRBJ1-2; DNA: TGTTCCAGCAGCTTACGACCCGGGACAGACTATGGCTACACCTTC; CDR3: CSSSLRPGTDYGYTF
D: -; V: TRBV6-5; size: -; J: TRBJ2-3; DNA: TGTGCCAGCAGTTACCCAGTGCAGTATTTT; CDR3: CASSYPVQYF
D: TRBD1; V: TRBV19; size: -; J: TRBJ1-2; DNA: TGTGCCAGTAGTATATCTCGAGGGGGCGGTGGCTACACCTTC; CDR3: CASSISRGGGGYTF
D: -; V: TRBV27; size: -; J: TRBJ1-6; DNA: TGTGCCAGCAGTTTATCGGGGGGGGGCTCACCCCTCCACTTT; CDR3: CASSLSGGGSPLHF
D: TRBD1; V: TRBV4-3; size: -; J: TRBJ1-6; DNA: TGCGCCAGCAGCGGACCCGGGACAGGATATAATTCACCCCTCCACTTT; CDR3: CASSGPGTGYNSPLHF
D: -; V: TRBV29-1; size: few; J: TRBJ1-1; DNA: TGCAGCGTTACGACAGGCCCTGGGAGCACTGAAGCTTTCTTT; CDR3: CSVTTGPGSTEAFF
D: TRBD2; V: TRBV9; size: -; J: TRBJ2-1; DNA: TGTGCCAGCAGCTCGTCACTAGCGGGGGGGCTGGGTGAGCAGTTCTTC; CDR3: CASSSSLAGGLGEQFF
D: TRBD1; V: TRBV28; size: -; J: TRBJ1-2; DNA: TGTGCCAGCAGTTCCACAGGGGAACTCTTCTATGGCTACACCTTC; CDR3: CASSSTGELFYGYTF
D: TRBD1; V: TRBV25-1; size: once; J: TRBJ2-3; DNA: TGTGCCAGCAGTGAGCCCGGGACAGTGAAAGATACGCAGTATTTT; CDR3: CASSEPGTVKDTQYF
D: -; V: TRBV4-2; size: -; J: TRBJ1-2; DNA: TGTGCCAGCAGCCCGGACAGCCCGAGTACGAGTGGCTACACCTTC; CDR3: CASSPDSPSTSGYTF